Listed below are T cell receptor beta chains from one sample, sequenced in a study of identical twins. In TCRdb, the 5' RACE reads were re-called with MiXCR into one record per CDR3 protein. The table lists under 300,000 distinct CDR3 sequences, around 15% of them singletons, with approximately 9.3% in the top ten. Sequencing was performed on memory (CD45RO+) T cells sorted from blood. These receptors were collected from a woman in her late teens or twenties in good health. Each CDR3 is given with its conserved first and last residue.

>TRBJ2-7|TRBV9
CASSVRQDTRQDEQYF
>TRBJ1-2|TRBV29-1
CSVVVNYGYTF
>TRBJ1-1|TRBV6-1
CASSQRATGLNTEAFF
>TRBJ2-2|TRBV7-2
CASSPNTNTGELFF
>TRBJ2-5|TRBV5-1
CASSLGGVTIQETQYF
>TRBJ2-4|TRBV28
CASSLRTQGPSAKNIQYF
>TRBJ1-6|TRBV6-5
CASSSTLWTGIYNSPLHF
>TRBJ1-1|TRBV5-1
CASSLAVLGGLNTEAFF
>TRBJ1-4|TRBV20-1
CSAFGQLHEKLFF
>TRBJ2-3|TRBV7-2
CASSLLAGGRADTQYF
>TRBJ2-3|TRBV6-1
CASRTGDTQYF
>TRBJ2-7|TRBV5-4
CASGDREKDEQYF
>TRBJ2-3|TRBV7-2
CASSPNLADTQYF
>TRBJ2-3|TRBV20-1
CSARSERTDTQYF
>TRBJ2-1|TRBV7-2
CASSQTGAYNEQFF
>TRBJ2-7|TRBV20-1
CSAGPPGGSVNF
>TRBJ2-2|TRBV29-1
CSADSGRDTGELFF
>TRBJ2-1|TRBV7-2
CASSFFGGRSYNEQFF
>TRBJ2-1|TRBV7-7
CASSAGTSGDNEQFF
>TRBJ1-1|TRBV5-5
CASSPFGAGVWYF
>TRBJ2-7|TRBV12-3/TRBV12-4
CASSLTARGYEQYF
>TRBJ1-2|TRBV10-2
CASTEGRAGYTF
>TRBJ2-5|TRBV12-3/TRBV12-4
CASSLNQETQYF
>TRBJ2-7|TRBV12-5
CASGTDRGLGEQYF
>TRBJ1-6|TRBV4-1
CASSGQGSLGNSPLHF
>TRBJ2-1|TRBV20-1
CSANAGLAEQFF
>TRBJ2-6|TRBV2
CASSELGSGANVLTF
>TRBJ2-2|TRBV11-2
CASSLRAQRDGELFF
>TRBJ2-5|TRBV6-1
CASSPGTLQETQYF
>TRBJ2-7|TRBV20-1
CSASFLAGEQYF
>TRBJ2-7|TRBV21-1
CASSTGLAGTREQYF
>TRBJ2-1|TRBV24-1
CATSDALAGGNEQFF
>TRBJ2-7|TRBV14
CASSPRTSGRRRTYEQYF
>TRBJ1-6|TRBV5-1
CASSQLTGNNSPLHF
>TRBJ2-7|TRBV5-1
CASRTEGAGHSYEQYF
>TRBJ1-4|TRBV18
CASSPGIGANEKLFF
>TRBJ2-7|TRBV5-1
CASSLSGRPSYEQYF
>TRBJ2-7|TRBV20-1
CSARGLSDYEQYF
>TRBJ2-2|TRBV19
CASKDRGTGELFF